This T cell receptor beta chain came from a study of OX40 agonist ivuxolimab in advanced cancers. Study details: Dose-escalation patients suffered from hepatocellular carcinoma, melanoma, renal cell or head and neck cancer. Earlier treatment with anti-PD-1, anti-PD-L1 or anti-CTLA-4 was permitted, and less than 50% had received some. The study's findings and limits: The study found that CD8+ T cells averaged more expanded clones than CD4+. Certain nonresponders additionally had low normalized T-cell clonal expansion.

With respect to this clone: Its target is not known.

TCRdb's table, derived via immunoSEQ multiplex PCR, lists solely in-frame clones and lacks some. The data contain about 51,000 clones, around 84% of them seen just once; the ten biggest clones take up roughly 25%. The material was CD4+ or CD8+ T cells sorted from blood, obtained in a trial of the OX40 agonist ivuxolimab. The receptor was isolated from an adult with an advanced solid tumor such as melanoma, head and neck, liver or kidney cancer.

The CDR3 sequence is CASSFGTFLGSTEAFF. The CDR3 DNA follows: TGTGCCAGCAGTTTCGGGACATTTCTAGGGAGCACTGAAGCTTTCTTT. V gene TRBV27 combines with J gene TRBJ1-1; the D gene is possibly TRBD1 (6 bases). The CDR3 runs to 16 residues. The germline V gene has CDR1 MNHEY and CDR2 SMNVEV (reference sequence). Trimming removed 3 bases from V and 4 bases from J, with 18 bases in between.